The 24 T cell receptor beta chains given below trace back to one sample, sequenced in a study of memory CD4+ T cells and cytomegalovirus serostatus. Single viable CD3+CD4+CD8-CD45RO+ cells were sorted as the memory CD4+ T cells. Profiling relied on immunoSEQ multiplex PCR, and the TCRdb table lists in-frame clones only, not all of them. The repertoire holds some 53,000 clones, with 60% to 80% as singletons. Sequencing was performed on memory CD4+ T cells from blood. These receptors originate from an adult in good health and CMV-seronegative.

A few counts support this clone. The DNA of the CDR3 is TGTGCCAGCAGTTTCCGGATGGGGGGCGGACACACTGAAGCTTTCTTT. Amino acids: CASSFRMGGGHTEAFF. V and J are TRBV6-5 and TRBJ1-1, with a weak D call TRBD1 (6 bases). The V gene lost 4 bases and the J gene lost 3 bases, with 18 bases spanning the gap. CDR3 length: 16 residues. Germline CDR1 reads MNHEY; CDR2 reads SVGAGI.

The chain combines TRBV6-5 with TRBJ1-1; the D gene is possibly TRBD1 (5 bases). The V end lost 6 bases, the J end lost 5 bases, and 16 bases lay between the germline ends. Germline CDR1 MNHEY, CDR2 SVGAGI. CDR3 length: 14 residues. CDR3: CASSLQTGRTEAFF. The CDR3 DNA reads TGTGCCAGCAGCCTCCAAACAGGACGGACTGAAGCTTTCTTT.

This chain joins TRBV7-2 and TRBJ2-5; no clear D. The CDR3 has 12 residues. CDR1 is SGHTA, CDR2 FQGNSA, per germline. Trimming took 5 bases from V and 5 from J, leaving 9 bases between them. This chain's CDR3 is CASSPQRETQYF. CDR3 sequence (DNA): TGTGCCAGCAGCCCGCAGAGGGAGACCCAGTACTTC.

The CDR3 is CASSYGRANTEAFF. Written as DNA, the CDR3 is TGTGCCAGCAGCTACGGGAGGGCGAACACTGAAGCTTTCTTT. The chain carries TRBV11-2 and TRBJ1-1; the D is unclear. The CDR3 spans 14 residues. CDR1 SGHAT and CDR2 FQNNGV come from the germline V gene. V shed 4 bases and J shed 1 base, with 10 bases lying between them.

The count of this clone is one. The V call is TRBV6-5, the J call TRBJ1-1; a possible D gene is TRBD1 (5 bases). From germline, CDR1 is MNHEY and CDR2 SVGAGI. This CDR3 has 15 amino acids. The V end was cut by 4 bases, the J end by 1 base, with 13 bases between. The CDR3 protein is CASSSTGLRNTEAFF. The CDR3 DNA follows: TGTGCCAGCAGTTCTACGGGACTGAGGAACACTGAAGCTTTCTTT.

The genes are TRBV11-2 and TRBJ2-7; a weak D match, TRBD1 (6 bases). V shed 5 bases and J shed 3 bases, with 26 bases lying between them. The length of the CDR3 is 18 residues. Looked up from germline, CDR1 is SGHAT and CDR2 is FQNNGV. CDR3 residues: CASSAISRARGGVYEQYF. The CDR3 region has the DNA TGTGCCAGCAGCGCTATATCACGGGCCAGGGGTGGGGTCTACGAGCAGTACTTC.

The chain is built from TRBV6-6 and TRBJ1-1; 10 bases line up with TRBD1. CDR1 is MNHNY, CDR2 SVGAGI, per germline (reference sequence). V shed 3 bases and J 4 bases; nucleotides not matched to a gene: 5. The CDR3 length is 15 residues. CDR3 sequence: CASSYDRGLGTEAFF. Written as DNA, the CDR3 is TGTGCCAGCAGTTATGACAGGGGGCTTGGCACTGAAGCTTTCTTT.

The chain combines TRBV21-1 with TRBJ1-5. TRBV21-1 has pseudogene status. The CDR3 has 11 amino acids. CDR3 region: CASSTDQPQHF. CDR3 DNA: TGTGCCAGCAGCACCGATCAGCCCCAGCATTTT.

V gene TRBV5-1 combines with J gene TRBJ1-6; maybe TRBD1 (5 bases). The CDR3 is 15 residues long. Germline V lookup: CDR1 SGHRS, CDR2 YFSETQ. Trimming took 0 bases from V and 10 from J, leaving 14 bases between them. CDR3 DNA sequence: TGCGCCAGCAGCTTGGAATGGGGGTCTGGCTCACCCCTCCACTTT. Its translation: CASSLEWGSGSPLHF. Complete variable domain (other parts from reference TRBV5-1 and TRBJ1-6): KAGVTQTPRYLIKTRGQQVTLSCSPISGHRSVSWYQQTPGQGLQFLFEYFSETQRNKGNFPGRFSGRQFSNSRSEMNVSTLELGDSALYLCASSLEWGSGSPLHFGNGTRLTVT.

V is TRBV14 and J is TRBJ2-1, with TRBD2 matching over 8 bases. CDR1 is SGHDN and CDR2 is FVKESK in the germline V gene. This CDR3 has 16 residues. Germline trimming cut 5 bases from V and 7 bases from J; bases unmatched to any gene: 13. The CDR3 DNA sequence: TGTGCCAGCAGCACGCAACCGGGACTAGTCTGGAATGAGCAGTTCTTC. Encoded protein: CASSTQPGLVWNEQFF.

CDR3 nucleotide sequence: TGCGCCAGCAAAGGTCTTACCCGCTCCTACAATGAGCAGTTCTTC. Encoded protein: CASKGLTRSYNEQFF. The chain has TRBV5-1 and TRBJ2-1; no reliable D call. The length of the CDR3 is 15 residues. V lost 6 bases and J lost 0, with 13 bases in between. In germline, CDR1 is SGHRS, CDR2 YFSETQ. The entire variable domain, with the rest obtained from reference TRBV5-1 and TRBJ2-1, is as follows: KAGVTQTPRYLIKTRGQQVTLSCSPISGHRSVSWYQQTPGQGLQFLFEYFSETQRNKGNFPGRFSGRQFSNSRSEMNVSTLELGDSALYLCASKGLTRSYNEQFFGPGTRLTVL.

V gene TRBV30 combines with J gene TRBJ2-7, with D tentatively TRBD2 (5 bases). With 0 bases removed from V and 4 bases from J, the gap between germline ends came to 10 bases. The CDR3 extends over 13 amino acids. Germline assignment: CDR1 GTSNPN and CDR2 SVGIG (reference sequence). The CDR3 region is CAWSVTGVYEQYF. CDR3 nucleotides: TGTGCCTGGAGTGTCACCGGGGTTTACGAGCAGTACTTC.

V is TRBV19 and J is TRBJ1-2; D gene ambiguous. Germline V gives CDR1 LNHDA, CDR2 SQIVND (reference sequence). The germline V and J ends were trimmed by 3 bases and 2 bases, with 7 bases remaining between them. The length of the CDR3 is 13 residues. CDR3 in DNA: TGTGCCAGTAGTATCCGCCCCAACTATGGCTACACCTTC. It codes for CASSIRPNYGYTF.

This chain uses TRBV4-3 with TRBJ2-1; D possibly uses TRBD1 or TRBD2 (6 bases each). The CDR3 has 16 residues. Germline-derived CDR1 and CDR2 are LGHNA and YSLEER. The V and J ends lost 0 bases and 5 bases respectively, with 14 bases between them. The CDR3 is CASSQDGGRWDNEQFF. The CDR3 DNA is TGCGCCAGCAGCCAAGATGGGGGGCGATGGGACAATGAGCAGTTCTTC.

The chain employs TRBV29-1 and TRBJ2-7; D gene ambiguous. The CDR3 length is 12 residues. The V end lost 3 bases, the J end lost 5 bases, and 11 bases lay between the germline ends. Per the germline V gene, CDR1 is SQVTM and CDR2 is ANQGSEA. CDR3 coding DNA: TGCAGCGTTGAGGCTCGGAAGGACGAGCAGTACTTC. It translates to CSVEARKDEQYF.

The chain combines TRBV11-3 with TRBJ2-1; D assignment may be TRBD1 or TRBD2 (6 bases each). In germline, CDR1 is SGHNT, CDR2 YENEEA. CDR3 length equals 12 residues. Trimming removed 5 bases from V and 10 bases from J, with 12 bases in between. The CDR3 loop is CASSPTGGEQFF. The CDR3 DNA sequence: TGTGCCAGCAGCCCGACAGGAGGGGAGCAGTTCTTC.

The rearrangement uses TRBV20-1 and TRBJ1-2; D is possibly TRBD1 (5 bases). The germline V and J ends were trimmed by 6 bases and 8 bases, with 13 bases remaining between them. Germline-derived CDR1 and CDR2 are DFQATT and SNEGSKA (reference sequence). CDR3 length: 11 amino acids. The CDR3 protein is CSANPGWGYTF. CDR3 coding DNA: TGCAGTGCGAACCCAGGGTGGGGCTACACCTTC.

The CDR3 spells CASTLPGTAKEQFF. The CDR3 DNA reads as TGTGCCAGCACTCTCCCAGGCACGGCTAAAGAGCAGTTCTTC. V is TRBV6-5 and J is TRBJ2-1; D is ambiguous. Germline assignment: CDR1 MNHEY and CDR2 SVGAGI. Trimming removed 7 bases from V and 10 bases from J, with 20 bases in between. This CDR3 has 14 residues.

V gene TRBV28 combines with J gene TRBJ2-3, with 15 bases matching TRBD2. CDR1 is MDHEN, CDR2 SYDVKM, per germline. The V segment lost 4 bases and the J segment 4 bases; nucleotides outside the gene matches: 6. This CDR3 has 17 residues. Here the CDR3 DNA reads TGTGCCAGCAGTTCCCCCGGACTAGCGGGGGGGGCAGATACGCAGTATTTT. Protein: CASSSPGLAGGADTQYF. The full variable domain, its missing parts supplied by reference TRBV28 and TRBJ2-3, is DVKVTQSSRYLVKRTGEKVFLECVQDMDHENMFWYRQDPGLGLRLIYFSYDVKMKEKGDIPEGYSVSREKKERFSLILESASTNQTSMYLCASSSPGLAGGADTQYFGPGTRLTVL.

The V call is TRBV23-1, the J call TRBJ1-5; the match to TRBD1 covers 7 bases. TRBV23-1 falls under the ORF class, with uncertain function. Trimming took 4 bases from V and 0 from J; bases not matched to a gene: 18. This CDR3 is built from 20 residues. The CDR3 coding sequence is TGCGCCAGCAGTCCTGGCCCCGGGACAGAAAACCACTATAGCAATCAGCCCCAGCATTTT. Its protein is CASSPGPGTENHYSNQPQHF.

The rearrangement uses TRBV5-4 and TRBJ2-7, with no clear D. CDR3 length equals 13 residues. V dropped 2 bases and J dropped 2 bases, with 8 bases sitting between them. CDR1 is SGHNT, CDR2 YYREEE, per germline (reference sequence). The CDR3 reads CASSFGRTYEQYF. The CDR3 nucleotides read TGTGCCAGCAGCTTCGGACGGACCTACGAGCAGTACTTC. Drawing the rest from reference TRBV5-4 and TRBJ2-7, the complete variable domain is ETGVTQSPTHLIKTRGQQVTLRCSSQSGHNTVSWYQQALGQGPQFIFQYYREEENGRGNFPPRFSGLQFPNYSSELNVNALELDDSALYLCASSFGRTYEQYFGPGTRLTVT.

V gene TRBV6-5 combines with J gene TRBJ2-3; 8 nucleotides align to TRBD2. Germline lookup yields CDR1 MNHEY and CDR2 SVGAGI. The CDR3 runs to 15 residues. V shed 6 bases and J 1 base; nucleotides not matched to a gene: 6. The CDR3 region has the DNA TGTGCCAGCAGGATTAGCGGGGCCGGCACAGATACGCAGTATTTT. This sequence encodes CASRISGAGTDTQYF.

This chain joins TRBV30 and TRBJ1-3; 8 positions agree with TRBD1. CDR1 is GTSNPN and CDR2 is SVGIG in the germline V gene (reference sequence). The V gene end was trimmed by 4 bases and the J gene end by 2 bases; junction bases not matched to a gene: 4. The CDR3 is 14 amino acids. This chain's CDR3 is CAWTQGAPGNTIYF. As DNA, the CDR3 is TGTGCCTGGACTCAGGGGGCGCCTGGAAACACCATATATTTT.

This clone came up once. The V and J genes are TRBV7-2 and TRBJ1-5; 8 bases line up with TRBD1. The V gene's germline CDR1 is SGHTA and CDR2 FQGNSA. The length of the CDR3 is 16 residues. Trimming took 3 bases from V and 5 from J; bases not matched to a gene: 9. CDR3: CASSFTPGQGDQPQHF. The CDR3 nucleotides are TGTGCCAGCAGCTTTACACCCGGACAGGGAGATCAGCCCCAGCATTTT. The full variable domain, in which reference TRBV7-2 and TRBJ1-5 provide the parts outside the CDR3, is GAGVSQSPSNKVTEKGKDVELRCDPISGHTALYWYRQSLGQGLEFLIYFQGNSAPDKSGLPSDRFSAERTGGSVSTLTIQRTQQEDSAVYLCASSFTPGQGDQPQHFGDGTRLSIL.